This is a list of T cell receptor beta chains from one sample in a study of blood T cells in healthy people across ages. Each CDR3 protein is one row after TCRdb ran MiXCR on the 5' RACE reads. The repertoire holds 600,000 to 850,000 distinct CDR3 sequences, with approximately 39% as singletons. Sample: blood. These receptors originate from a woman in her fifties or sixties in good health. CDR3s include the opening cysteine and the closing phenylalanine or tryptophan. D genes are given only for firm matches. Clone size appears in some rows only: once, few, many, or a class for an expanded clone.

CDR3nt	CDR3aa	v_gene	j_gene	abundance	len	d_gene
TGCAGTGCTAGGTCCGGGACAGGGGTTAGAGAGCAGTACTTC	CSARSGTGVREQYF	TRBV20-1	TRBJ2-7	-	14	TRBD1
TGTGCCAGCAGCCCAACGGCGCAGTACTTC	CASSPTAQYF	TRBV7-2	TRBJ2-5	few	10	-
TGTGCCAGCAGCGTACGTTCTAGCGGGGGCACAGATACGCAGTATTTT	CASSVRSSGGTDTQYF	TRBV9	TRBJ2-3	few	16	TRBD2
TGTGCCAGCACCCCACTAGCGGGAAATAGGAATGAGCAGTTCTTC	CASTPLAGNRNEQFF	TRBV6-4	TRBJ2-1	-	15	TRBD2
TGCAGCGTTGCCAGGACCGAGACCTACGAGCAGTACTTC	CSVARTETYEQYF	TRBV29-1	TRBJ2-7	many	13	-
TGTGCCAGCAGCTTACTAGCGTCCTACAATGAGCAGTTCTTC	CASSLLASYNEQFF	TRBV14	TRBJ2-1	-	14	TRBD2
TGTGCCAGCAGCGTAGGACCTACCACCTACGAGCAGTACTTC	CASSVGPTTYEQYF	TRBV11-2	TRBJ2-7	-	14	-
TGCAGTGTTCCTGACAGGGGGCATTATGGCTACACCTTC	CSVPDRGHYGYTF	TRBV20-1	TRBJ1-2	once	13	TRBD1
TGTGCCAGCAGTTTAGCGGGAAGGACGAACACTGAAGCTTTCTTT	CASSLAGRTNTEAFF	TRBV12-3/TRBV12-4	TRBJ1-1	-	15	-
TGTGCCAGCAGTTACGGGTCTAGCGGAGGGGATGAGCAGTTCTTC	CASSYGSSGGDEQFF	TRBV6-2/TRBV6-3	TRBJ2-1	-	15	TRBD2
TGTGCCACCACGGACAGGGTCACAGATACGCAGTATTTT	CATTDRVTDTQYF	TRBV10-3	TRBJ2-3	many	13	TRBD1
TGCAGTGCTAGAAACGTCGCTGGGGCGTACGAGCAGTACTTC	CSARNVAGAYEQYF	TRBV20-1	TRBJ2-7	many	14	-
TGTGCCAGCAGCCAAGGGGTGGGGCCGAATACCTACGAGCAGTACTTC	CASSQGVGPNTYEQYF	TRBV3-1	TRBJ2-7	few	16	-
TGTGCCAGCCTCACCGCGAGATTTGGCACAGATACGCAGTATTTT	CASLTARFGTDTQYF	TRBV2	TRBJ2-3	once	15	-
TGTGCCAGCAGCTATTCGGGGAGTACTGAAGCTTTCTTT	CASSYSGSTEAFF	TRBV7-3	TRBJ1-1	few	13	-
TGTGCCAGCGGTGTTTGGCACACCTTC	CASGVWHTF	TRBV9	TRBJ1-2	-	9	-
TGCGCCAGCAGCTTGAGGGGGAAAAGCGAGATTACAGATACGCAGTATTTT	CASSLRGKSEITDTQYF	TRBV5-1	TRBJ2-3	-	17	-
TGTGCCAGCGGTTTGCAGGGGGGATACAATGAGCAGTACTTC	CASGLQGGYNEQYF	TRBV2	TRBJ2-7	-	14	-
TGTGCCAGCAGCCTCATACCCAGCGGGAGGTTGTGGGAGCAGTTCTTC	CASSLIPSGRLWEQFF	TRBV21-1	TRBJ2-1	many	16	-
TGCGCCAGCAGCCAACGAATAAGGGGGGCGGATGAAAAACTGTTTTTT	CASSQRIRGADEKLFF	TRBV4-3	TRBJ1-4	once	16	-
TGCAGTGCTAGAGATGGGGCAGGAGTTACGAACACCGGGGAGCTGTTTTTT	CSARDGAGVTNTGELFF	TRBV20-1	TRBJ2-2	-	17	-
TGTGCCAGCAGCCTAATAGCGGGAGCATACAGTGACAATGAGCAGTACTTC	CASSLIAGAYSDNEQYF	TRBV4-2	TRBJ2-7	once	17	TRBD2
TGCAGCGTGGCAGGTGTTGAAACGCACGAGCAGTACTTC	CSVAGVETHEQYF	TRBV29-1	TRBJ2-7	many	13	-
TGCAGTGCTCCCGGGGGCGGGAGCAGGTACAATGAGCAGTTCTTC	CSAPGGGSRYNEQFF	TRBV20-1	TRBJ2-1	-	15	-
TGTGCCAGCAGCGCGGAAGGAGAGACCCAGTACTTC	CASSAEGETQYF	TRBV6-4	TRBJ2-5	-	12	-
TGCGCCAGCAGCCAAGATTCTAGCGGGAACCCGGGGGAGACCCAGTACTTC	CASSQDSSGNPGETQYF	TRBV4-1	TRBJ2-5	few	17	TRBD2
TGCAGTGCTAGGGGACAAGAGACCTACGAGCAGTACTTC	CSARGQETYEQYF	TRBV20-1	TRBJ2-7	few	13	-
TGCAGCGTTGAAAAGGGGACTAGCACCAATGAGCAGTTCTTC	CSVEKGTSTNEQFF	TRBV29-1	TRBJ2-1	many	14	TRBD2
TGTGCCAGCAGCAAAGAAGGCAGGGGCCTATATGGCTACACCTTC	CASSKEGRGLYGYTF	TRBV21-1	TRBJ1-2	-	15	-
TGCAGTGCTGGACCCCCGACAGGTGCCTATGGCTACACCTTC	CSAGPPTGAYGYTF	TRBV20-1	TRBJ1-2	-	14	-
TGTGCCAGCAGATCTAGCGGGAGGGCCCCCAGCTCCTACAATGAGCAGTTCTTC	CASRSSGRAPSSYNEQFF	TRBV11-2	TRBJ2-1	few	18	TRBD2
TGCGCCAGCAGCCAGGGAGCTGGACTAGCGGGAGGGTTCAACACCGGGGAGCTGTTTTTT	CASSQGAGLAGGFNTGELFF	TRBV4-3	TRBJ2-2	few	20	TRBD2
TGCGCCAGCAGCTTGGGGGGATACACAGATACGCAGTATTTT	CASSLGGYTDTQYF	TRBV5-1	TRBJ2-3	many	14	-
TGTGCCAGCAACCGGGGGGATACGCAGTATTTT	CASNRGDTQYF	TRBV6-5	TRBJ2-3	-	11	-
TGCACCAGCAGCTTGGCGGGACAGGGGGAATACAATGAGCAGTTCTTC	CTSSLAGQGEYNEQFF	TRBV5-1	TRBJ2-1	-	16	TRBD1
TGTGCCAGCAGCTGGGATTGGCGCTACACCTTC	CASSWDWRYTF	TRBV6-2/TRBV6-3	TRBJ1-2	-	11	-
TGTGCCAGCAGCCGACAGGGGGCGAGAACTCAATCCTATGACTACACCTTC	CASSRQGARTQSYDYTF	TRBV6-1	TRBJ1-2	-	17	TRBD1
TGTGCCAGCAGTTACGACAGATACTCTGGGGCCAACGTCCTGACTTTC	CASSYDRYSGANVLTF	TRBV6-2/TRBV6-3	TRBJ2-6	-	16	-
TGTGCCAGCAGCCAAGAGGGGACAGGGGGCCGGTATGAGCAGTACTTC	CASSQEGTGGRYEQYF	TRBV3-1	TRBJ2-7	few	16	TRBD1
TGCAGTGCTGACACAGGGGGAAACACTGAAGCTTTCTTT	CSADTGGNTEAFF	TRBV20-1	TRBJ1-1	once	13	TRBD1
TGTGCCAGCAGGTTTCCGGGAGGGGGCAACTCTGGGGCCAACGTCCTGACTTTC	CASRFPGGGNSGANVLTF	TRBV7-3	TRBJ2-6	-	18	-